One and the same sample provided the 29 T cell receptor beta chains below, sequenced in a study of T cells in Graves' hyperthyroidism and ophthalmopathy. Amplified regions were TCR beta CDR3 sequences from RNA transcripts. TCR CDR3 regions were first amplified by RT-PCR with HTBI primers. MiXCR, applied by TCRdb to the multiplex PCR reads, yields one record per CDR3 protein. Among approximately 250,000 distinct CDR3 sequences, roughly a quarter were seen once, and the ten largest hold approximately 32%. The material sequenced was blood. These receptors all come from a woman aged 35 to 49 with Graves' ophthalmopathy.

This clonotype was counted at least ten times. This chain links TRBV12-3 or TRBV12-4 with TRBJ2-2; D is perhaps TRBD2 (5 bases). Trimming cost V 3 bases and J 6 bases, with 14 bases left between them. There are 15 residues in the CDR3. The CDR3 loop reads CASSLYRVRAGELFF. The CDR3 coding sequence is TGTGCCAGCAGTTTGTATCGGGTGCGGGCCGGGGAGCTGTTTTTT.

In its sample, this clonotype was seen a few times. The chain recombines TRBV6-1 with TRBJ2-2; D gene unclear. The CDR3 length is 13 residues. CDR1 and CDR2 (germline): MNHNS, SASEGT. V was pared by 4 bases and J by 6 bases, with 9 bases between. The DNA of the CDR3 is TGTGCCAGCAGTGTGAGCTTGTCCGGGGAGCTGTTTTTT. This encodes CASSVSLSGELFF.

This clonotype was counted at least ten times. The gene calls are TRBV28 and TRBJ2-7; D may match TRBD1 or TRBD2 (6 bases each). Germline values: CDR1 MDHEN, CDR2 SYDVKM. The CDR3 is 15 amino acids. Between the trimmed V and J ends, which lost 5 bases and 0 bases, there was a span of 14 bases. CDR3 DNA sequence: TGTGCCAGCAGTCCCTCGGGGGCAAGCTCCTACGAGCAGTACTTC. As protein: CASSPSGASSYEQYF.

The chain's CDR3 is CASTLGTGGEQYF. The CDR3 bases are TGTGCCAGCACCCTCGGGACAGGGGGCGAGCAGTACTTC. J is TRBJ2-7 and V is TRBV2; the match to TRBD1 covers 11 bases. Trimming took 7 bases from V and 6 from J; bases not matched to a gene: 5. Germline V CDR1 and CDR2: SNHLY, FYNNEI. The CDR3 consists of 13 residues.

This clonotype was recorded many times. V usage is TRBV28 and J usage is TRBJ2-5; tentatively, D is TRBD2 (5 bases). The CDR3 length is 14 residues. Per the germline V gene, CDR1 is MDHEN and CDR2 is SYDVKM. Trimming pared 5 bases from V and 5 bases from J, leaving 15 bases between. CDR3 residues: CASSPPGVGETQYF. The CDR3 DNA reads TGTGCCAGCAGTCCTCCCGGGGTGGGGGAGACCCAGTACTTC.

This chain joins TRBV11-2 and TRBJ2-7, with TRBD2 matching 10 bases. CDR3 size: 17 residues. J was trimmed by 4 bases and V by 2 bases; bases with no gene match: 11. The germline V gene encodes CDR1 SGHAT and CDR2 FQNNGV. The CDR3 DNA sequence: TGTGCCAGCAGCTTATCTTCTAGCGGGAGTTGGAATTACGAGCAGTACTTC. It encodes CASSLSSSGSWNYEQYF.

This clonotype was counted at least ten times. The chain employs TRBV15 and TRBJ1-5; TRBD1 is a possible D gene (6 bases). The V and J ends lost 4 bases and 7 bases respectively, with 17 bases between them. From germline, CDR1 is LNHNV and CDR2 YYDKDF (reference sequence). The CDR3 loop spans 15 amino acids. The CDR3 is CATSTVDRLRQPQHF. The CDR3 DNA is TGTGCCACCAGCACTGTGGACAGACTAAGGCAGCCCCAGCATTTT.

This clonotype was detected only a few times. The chain carries TRBV20-1 and TRBJ2-7; D is unclear. Germline V lookup: CDR1 DFQATT, CDR2 SNEGSKA (reference sequence). The CDR3 sequence is 14 residues long. V was cut by 6 bases and J by 5 bases, with 20 bases left in between. CDR3 loop: CSADSLIGSDEQYF. The DNA for the CDR3 is TGCAGTGCAGATAGCCTCATCGGAAGTGACGAGCAGTACTTC.

This clonotype appeared many times. The chain recombines TRBV27 with TRBJ2-7; D gene ambiguous. The V end lost 5 bases, the J end lost 3 bases, and 11 bases lay between the germline ends. Per germline, CDR1 MNHEY and CDR2 SMNVEV (reference sequence). The CDR3 totals 13 residues. The CDR3 region has the DNA TGTGCCAGCAGTCTAAGACACAGCTACGAGCAGTACTTC. Translation: CASSLRHSYEQYF.

The V and J genes are TRBV6-2 or TRBV6-3 and TRBJ1-5; D gene unclear. The germline V gene encodes CDR1 MNHEY and CDR2 SVGEGT. V was cut by 6 bases and J by 0 bases, with 6 bases left in between. This CDR3 region has 13 residues. The CDR3 loop is CASRLDSNQPQHF. In nucleotides, the CDR3 is TGTGCCAGCAGGCTTGATAGCAATCAGCCCCAGCATTTT.

This clonotype was counted at least ten times. The rearrangement links TRBV5-1 to TRBJ2-1; 9 bases agree with TRBD2. Germline values: CDR1 SGHRS, CDR2 YFSETQ. The CDR3 loop spans 16 amino acids. Losses at the gene ends were 1 base for V and 3 bases for J; bases not matched to a gene: 5. The CDR3 DNA is TGCGCCAGCAGCTTGATTGGACTAGCGAGCTACAATGAGCAGTTCTTC. Its translation is CASSLIGLASYNEQFF.

The genes are TRBV11-1 and TRBJ2-6; TRBD1 aligns across 11 bases. CDR3 length equals 17 residues. The germline gives CDR1 SGHAT, CDR2 FQDESV (reference sequence). The V gene end was trimmed by 3 bases and the J gene end by 2 bases; junction bases not matched to a gene: 3. The CDR3 loop reads CASSFGQGAPGANVLTF. CDR3 DNA: TGTGCCAGCAGCTTTGGACAGGGGGCGCCTGGGGCCAACGTCCTGACTTTC.

The genes are TRBV7-9 and TRBJ2-4, with a weak D call TRBD2 (5 bases). This CDR3 spans 12 amino acids. V was pared by 0 bases and J by 8 bases, with 5 bases between. Per the germline V gene, CDR1 is SEHNR and CDR2 is FQNEAQ (reference sequence). The CDR3 sequence is CASSLADYIQYF. The DNA for the CDR3 is TGTGCCAGCAGCTTAGCGGACTACATTCAGTACTTC.

Notes on this clonotype: This clone may be a read error of a much larger clone one base away. The J gene is TRBJ2-2, the V gene TRBV11-2, with a weak D call TRBD1 (6 bases). The germline V gene encodes CDR1 SGHAT and CDR2 FQNNGV. V was shortened by 10 bases and J by 4 bases, with 22 bases between the two germline ends. The CDR3 has 16 residues. Here the CDR3 reads CAIRSDGTLFTGELFF. CDR3 bases: TGTGCCATCAGATCCGACGGGACACTATTCACCGGGGAGCTGTTTTTT.

This clonotype was seen many times. The chain has TRBV28 and TRBJ2-5, with D possibly matching TRBD1 (5 bases). CDR1 is MDHEN and CDR2 is SYDVKM in the germline V gene. The V end was cut by 5 bases, the J end by 0 bases, with 10 bases between. CDR3 length: 14 amino acids. CDR3: CASSPQVYQETQYF. The DNA of the CDR3 is TGTGCCAGCAGTCCACAGGTGTACCAAGAGACCCAGTACTTC.

Many counts were recorded for this clonotype. The gene calls are TRBV6-1 and TRBJ1-5; D possibly corresponds to TRBD1 (6 bases). The CDR3 sequence is 14 residues long. V gave up 7 bases and J gave up 0 bases, with 10 bases separating them. Germline V CDR1 and CDR2: MNHNS, SASEGT. CDR3 DNA: TGTGCCAGCACGGGACACTATAGCAATCAGCCCCAGCATTTT. Translation: CASTGHYSNQPQHF.

This clonotype was counted ten times or more. The chain employs TRBV19 and TRBJ1-3, with 7 positions matching TRBD1. Germline assignment: CDR1 LNHDA and CDR2 SQIVND (reference sequence). This CDR3 contains 13 residues. V shed 8 bases and J 0 bases; nucleotides not matched to a gene: 1. The CDR3 is CASGQASGNTIYF. The CDR3 bases are TGTGCCAGTGGACAGGCCTCTGGAAACACCATATATTTT.

In this sample, this clonotype turned up a few times. V and J are TRBV24-1 and TRBJ1-2; D possibly corresponds to TRBD1 (6 bases). CDR1 is KGHDR and CDR2 is SFDVKD in the germline V gene. The germline V and J ends were trimmed by 2 bases and 7 bases, with 13 bases remaining between them. This CDR3 is 14 amino acids long. CDR3 sequence: CATSDSGRGSGYTF. The CDR3, as DNA: TGTGCCACCAGTGATTCGGGCAGGGGTAGTGGCTACACCTTC.

This clonotype showed up many times. The chain recombines TRBV2 with TRBJ2-5; D not certain. Germline CDR1 is SNHLY and CDR2 is FYNNEI. The length of the CDR3 is 14 residues. The germline V and J ends were trimmed by 5 bases and 4 bases, with 14 bases remaining between them. In nucleotides, the CDR3 is TGTGCCAGCAGTTCGACGTACGTGGGAGAGACCCAGTACTTC. It codes for CASSSTYVGETQYF.

This clonotype was seen at least ten times. V is TRBV18 and J is TRBJ1-1; D possibly corresponds to TRBD1 (6 bases). The germline V gene encodes CDR1 KGHSH and CDR2 LQKENI. The CDR3 covers 16 residues. With 3 bases removed from V and 0 bases from J, the gap between germline ends came to 14 bases. CDR3 nucleotide sequence: TGTGCCAGCTCACCGTTGGCAGGGGAGTTGAACACTGAAGCTTTCTTT. It yields the protein CASSPLAGELNTEAFF.

This clonotype was detected ten times or more. This rearrangement joins TRBV28 to TRBJ2-6, with no clear D. This CDR3 has 16 residues. Trimming took 6 bases from V and 0 from J, leaving 12 bases between them. CDR1 is MDHEN, CDR2 SYDVKM, per germline. The DNA for the CDR3 is TGTGCCAGCAGCCCTCCATGGGGCTCTGGGGCCAACGTCCTGACTTTC. Residues: CASSPPWGSGANVLTF. Full variable domain (missing parts from reference TRBV28 and TRBJ2-6): DVKVTQSSRYLVKRTGEKVFLECVQDMDHENMFWYRQDPGLGLRLIYFSYDVKMKEKGDIPEGYSVSREKKERFSLILESASTNQTSMYLCASSPPWGSGANVLTFGAGSRLTVL.

This clonotype was found many times. J is TRBJ2-7 and V is TRBV30; TRBD2 aligns across 7 bases. V lost 4 bases, J lost 3 bases, and 3 bases stayed unmatched. CDR1 and CDR2 (germline): GTSNPN, SVGIG (reference sequence). This CDR3 region has 12 residues. CDR3 DNA sequence: TGTGCCTGGAAAGCGGGAAGCTACGAGCAGTACTTC. Translation gives CAWKAGSYEQYF.

This clonotype was recorded many times. CDR3 coding DNA: TGTGCCAGCAGTGGGCTTGAATGGGGCAATCAGCCCCAGCATTTT. This codes for CASSGLEWGNQPQHF. The chain links TRBV6-1 to TRBJ1-5; no clear D. In germline, CDR1 is MNHNS, CDR2 SASEGT. The CDR3 consists of 15 residues. The V end was cut by 4 bases, the J end by 2 bases, with 12 bases between.

CDR3 sequence: CASSQGHDYEQYF. DNA of the CDR3: TGTGCCAGCAGCCAAGGACACGACTACGAGCAGTACTTC. J is TRBJ2-7 and V is TRBV4-2; D is uncertain. Germline V gives CDR1 LGHNA, CDR2 YNFKEQ. The ends were cut back, 1 base at V and 3 bases at J, with 7 bases in the middle. The CDR3 has 13 residues.

In this sample, this clonotype turned up many times. The chain recombines TRBV6-5 with TRBJ1-1; D is possibly TRBD1 (5 bases). V was cut by 7 bases and J by 8 bases, with 14 bases left in between. The CDR3 length is 12 residues. Germline values: CDR1 MNHEY, CDR2 SVGAGI. The CDR3 DNA reads TGTGCCAGCAACAACGGAGGGGTGGAAGCTTTCTTT. Amino acid sequence: CASNNGGVEAFF.

This clonotype was counted at least ten times. The chain is built from TRBV6-1 and TRBJ1-4; 7 positions agree with TRBD1. The germline CDR1 and CDR2 sequences are MNHNS and SASEGT. The J segment lost 5 bases and the V segment lost 6 bases, leaving 9 bases of the junction unmatched. The CDR3 loop spans 15 amino acids. DNA of the CDR3: TGTGCCAGCAGCCGCGACAGGGAGAGAAATGAAAAACTGTTTTTT. Translating gives CASSRDRERNEKLFF.

This clonotype was observed at least ten times. V gene TRBV2 combines with J gene TRBJ1-2; possibly TRBD1 for D (5 bases). CDR3 length equals 16 residues. Trimming shortened V by 6 bases and J by 1 base, and 18 bases separated the two germline ends. Germline V gives CDR1 SNHLY, CDR2 FYNNEI. The CDR3: CASSGTPWESNYGYTF. In DNA, the CDR3 is TGTGCCAGCAGCGGGACTCCCTGGGAAAGTAACTATGGCTACACCTTC.

In its sample, this clonotype was seen many times. The chain has TRBV20-1 and TRBJ2-7, with D hard to call. Germline V CDR1 and CDR2: DFQATT, SNEGSKA (reference sequence). V lost 7 bases, J lost 0 bases, and 10 bases lay in between. The CDR3 length is 12 residues. CDR3 sequence (DNA): TGCAGTGTCCCCCGGAGCTCCTACGAGCAGTACTTC. This sequence encodes CSVPRSSYEQYF.

In this sample, this clonotype turned up many times. Since a much larger clone is just one base distant, this may be a read error. This CDR3 fails to terminate in the conserved phenylalanine or tryptophan, so it likely reflects a read error. The chain joins TRBV15 to TRBJ1-2, with 7 bases matching TRBD1. CDR3 size: 14 residues. Germline V gene lookup returns CDR1 LNHNV and CDR2 YYDKDF (reference sequence). V shed 1 base, J shed 8 bases, and the junction held 7 bases outside the gene matches. In nucleotides, the CDR3 is TGTGCCACCAGCAGAGGAGACCCAGGGGGAGGCTACACCCTC. Translation gives CATSRGDPGGGYTL.